Listed below are T cell receptor beta chains from one sample, sequenced in a study of blood T cell repertoires in COVID-19. Measured with immunoSEQ multiplex PCR; TCRdb has only the in-frame clones, and not every one. Of 200,000 or so clones in the sample, approximately 80% were seen once. The sample was peripheral blood. All receptors come from a man in his sixties with COVID-19, enrolled during active disease. CDR3s include the opening cysteine and the closing phenylalanine or tryptophan.

>TRBV25-1
CASSEQILNSPLHF
>TRBV3-1/TRBV3-2
CASSQSGGNSPLHF
>TRBV27
CASSEGGSGANVLTF
>TRBV15
CATSRDRQATDTQYF
>TRBV9
CASSVEAGGSGANVLTF
>TRBV28
CASRGQMEAFF
>TRBV7-9
CASSLEGRWSSGANVLTF
>TRBV6-5
CASSYGGSGRDTQYF
>TRBV27
CASSFLGLSYNEQFF
>TRBV3-1/TRBV3-2
CASSLGQLNQPQHF
>TRBV3-1/TRBV3-2
CASSHPAGRSSSTDTQYF
>TRBV19
CAPPPAAWEQPQHF
>TRBV2
CASRTGGVENYGYTF
>TRBV28
CASSLWLAGISYEQYF
>TRBV27
CASSPSGAGANYGYTF
>TRBV2
CASSEGQADQPQHF
>TRBV19
CASSDRVNYGYTF
>TRBV4-1
CASSPQGQGNTGELFF
>TRBV28
CATVPIGLRNTEAFF
>TRBV28
CASSSTGASYNEQFF
>TRBV6-5
CASRGRRGIDGYTF
>TRBV29-1
CSVENRGLIYTEAFF